These 25 T cell receptor beta chains originate from one sample sequenced in a study of vaccination effects on CD4 cells after COVID-19. The antigens these receptors bind are not known. Profiled with immunoSEQ multiplex PCR; TCRdb holds only in-frame clones, not every one. The sample contains around 26,000 clones, roughly 73% of which appear only once. Once cultured for roughly 10 days, the cells underwent separation to obtain CD4+ T cells. Sequencing used CD4+ T cells from PBMCs cultured without peptide, obtained before COVID-19 vaccination. All receptors come from a human donor who received a COVID-19 vaccine.

The chain is built from TRBV19 and TRBJ2-1; D may match TRBD1 or TRBD2 (5 bases each). V lost 5 bases and J 10 bases, leaving 15 bases between the germline ends. From germline, CDR1 is LNHDA and CDR2 SQIVND (reference sequence). This CDR3 contains 13 residues. CDR3 loop: CASSHRGPREQFF. In nucleotides, the CDR3 is TGTGCCAGTAGTCACCGGGGCCCTAGGGAGCAGTTCTTC.

For the CDR3, the DNA is TGTGCCAGCAGCCCCATAGCGGGGGGGCCGAATACGCAGTATTTT. Residues: CASSPIAGGPNTQYF. This chain links TRBV5-4 with TRBJ2-3, with TRBD2 matching over 11 bases. The CDR3 runs to 15 residues. V dropped 4 bases and J dropped 7; count of bases not matched to a gene: 8. Germline V gene data show CDR1 as SGHNT and CDR2 as YYREEE (reference sequence).

The V gene is TRBV7-2, the J gene TRBJ2-1; unclear D gene. CDR1 and CDR2 from the germline V gene are SGHTA and FQGNSA. V lost 3 bases and J 1 base, leaving 7 bases between the germline ends. This CDR3 has 14 amino acids. The CDR3 region has the DNA TGTGCCAGCAGCTTCTATGGTTCCTACAATGAGCAGTTCTTC. Amino acid sequence: CASSFYGSYNEQFF.

V usage is TRBV7-9 and J usage is TRBJ1-2; D call uncertain. The CDR3 has 14 amino acids. Per the germline V gene, CDR1 is SEHNR and CDR2 is FQNEAQ (reference sequence). V gave up 3 bases and J gave up 3 bases, with 11 bases separating them. The CDR3 is CASSFWGGDYGYTF. DNA of the CDR3: TGTGCCAGCAGCTTTTGGGGTGGAGACTATGGCTACACCTTC.

A few counts support this clone. The chain joins TRBV5-1 to TRBJ2-7; 11 bases are shared with TRBD2. V lost 4 bases and J lost 5; bases outside the gene matches: 5. CDR1 SGHRS and CDR2 YFSETQ come from the germline V gene. This CDR3 region has 14 residues. CDR3 coding DNA: TGCGCCAGCAGCCAGACTAGCGGGAACGACGAGCAGTACTTC. It codes for CASSQTSGNDEQYF.

This clone was counted once. The chain is built from TRBV30 and TRBJ1-5, with D hard to call. The V and J ends lost 0 bases and 3 bases respectively, with 6 bases between them. This CDR3 is built from 13 residues. Germline V lookup: CDR1 GTSNPN, CDR2 SVGIG (reference sequence). The CDR3 DNA reads TGTGCCTGGAGTGTACGAATCAATCAGCCCCAGCATTTT. This translates into CAWSVRINQPQHF.

This clone was seen a few times. The chain is built from TRBV3-1 (or the pseudogene TRBV3-2) and TRBJ2-7; the match to TRBD2 covers 12 bases. Germline V CDR1 and CDR2: LGHDT, YNNKEL (reference sequence). This CDR3 is built from 18 residues. Unmatched junction bases numbered 9, after V lost 1 base and J lost 2 bases. In DNA form, the CDR3 reads TGTGCCAGCAGCCAAGCCCTTATCGGACTAGCGGGGACCTACGAGCAGTACTTC. Encoded protein: CASSQALIGLAGTYEQYF.

The gene calls are TRBV10-3 and TRBJ1-1; 7 bases agree with TRBD1. Germline V gene lookup returns CDR1 ENHRY and CDR2 SYGVKD. Losses at the gene ends were 6 bases for V and 1 base for J; bases not matched to a gene: 5. This CDR3 region has 14 residues. The CDR3 nucleotides read TGTGCCATCAGCCCAGACAGGGAGAACACTGAAGCTTTCTTT. This gives the protein CAISPDRENTEAFF.

The chain has TRBV5-4 and TRBJ2-1, with TRBD1 matching over 9 bases. Germline CDR1 reads SGHNT; CDR2 reads YYREEE (reference sequence). With V trimmed by 5 bases and J by 7 bases, 10 bases remained unmatched. This CDR3 contains 15 residues. The CDR3 loop reads CASSLPGQGWNEQFF. The CDR3 coding sequence is TGTGCCAGCAGTCTACCGGGACAGGGTTGGAATGAGCAGTTCTTC.

In its sample, this clone ranks as medium-sized. The chain is built from TRBV5-1 and TRBJ1-5, with a possible D match to TRBD1 (6 bases). The CDR3 consists of 15 residues. Trimming pared 0 bases from V and 2 bases from J, leaving 9 bases between. Germline CDR1 and CDR2: SGHRS and YFSETQ. The CDR3 loop reads CASSLVPGGNQPQHF. DNA for the CDR3: TGCGCCAGCAGCTTGGTGCCAGGGGGCAATCAGCCCCAGCATTTT.

This clone was counted a few times. The chain joins TRBV27 to TRBJ1-6; 8 bases agree with TRBD1. J lost 7 bases, V lost 8 bases, and 13 bases had no gene match. This CDR3 comprises 16 residues. The V gene's germline CDR1 is MNHEY and CDR2 SMNVEV (reference sequence). DNA of the CDR3: TGTGCCAGCCTTCCCGGACAGGGAGGGACGAATTCACCCCTCCACTTT. It yields the protein CASLPGQGGTNSPLHF.

This clone was seen only a few times. The chain couples TRBV5-1 to TRBJ2-7, with a weak D call TRBD1 (6 bases). Germline CDR1 SGHRS, CDR2 YFSETQ. V was shortened by 6 bases and J by 7 bases, with 26 bases between the two germline ends. The CDR3 spans 16 residues. CDR3 sequence reads: CASTWNRDTALREQYF. The CDR3 DNA sequence: TGCGCCAGCACCTGGAACCGGGACACGGCTCTACGAGAGCAGTACTTC.

This clone has just one count. The rearrangement links TRBV3-1 (or the pseudogene TRBV3-2) to TRBJ1-3; D possibly corresponds to TRBD1 (6 bases). Trimming took off 1 base at V and 0 bases at J, with 7 bases between the two ends. This CDR3 region has 15 residues. Germline values: CDR1 LGHDT, CDR2 YNNKEL (reference sequence). The DNA of the CDR3 is TGTGCCAGCAGCCAAGGGACAGTCTCTGGAAACACCATATATTTT. Its translation is CASSQGTVSGNTIYF.

As for this clone: A junction end diverges from the germline sequence, so it may reflect a read error. The rearrangement links TRBV7-7 to TRBJ2-3; possible D gene TRBD2, 6 bases. The CDR3 spans 13 residues. The germline V gene encodes CDR1 SSHAT and CDR2 FNYEAQ (reference sequence). In DNA, the CDR3 is TGTGCTAGCAGCTTAGCGGTAACAGATACGCAGTATTTT. This encodes CASSLAVTDTQYF.

This clone was seen only once. The rearrangement joins TRBV3-1 (or the pseudogene TRBV3-2) to TRBJ1-2, with D unclear. V lost 2 bases, J lost 13 bases, and 26 bases lay in between. The CDR3 loop spans 16 amino acids. Germline CDR1 reads LGHDT; CDR2 reads YNNKEL (reference sequence). The CDR3 is CASSQNRRADGFRCTF. CDR3 in DNA: TGTGCCAGCAGCCAAAATCGCCGGGCGGACGGGTTTCGCTGCACCTTC.

The chain employs TRBV7-2 and TRBJ2-6; TRBD2 might be the D (6 bases). The ends were cut back, 2 bases at V and 0 bases at J, with 17 bases in the middle. The V gene's germline CDR1 is SGHTA and CDR2 FQGNSA. This CDR3 has 19 amino acids. CDR3 protein: CASSLMWGRRTSGANVLTF. CDR3 nucleotide sequence: TGTGCCAGCAGCTTAATGTGGGGGAGGAGGACCTCTGGGGCCAACGTCCTGACTTTC.

This clone was found a few times. The gene calls are TRBV27 and TRBJ2-1, with unresolved D. The CDR3 consists of 15 residues. Germline CDR1 and CDR2: MNHEY and SMNVEV (reference sequence). V was clipped by 3 bases and J by 0 bases, with 9 bases between them. DNA of the CDR3: TGTGCCAGCAGTTTTGAGCCGACCTCCTACAATGAGCAGTTCTTC. Translation: CASSFEPTSYNEQFF.

This clone was observed a few times. This chain connects TRBV12-5 to TRBJ1-3; D is unresolved. The germline V gene encodes CDR1 LGHNT and CDR2 FRNRAP. The CDR3 consists of 14 residues. Trimming took off 1 base at V and 0 bases at J, with 4 bases between the two ends. CDR3 residues: CASGLANSGNTIYF. CDR3 in DNA: TGTGCTAGTGGTTTGGCAAACTCTGGAAACACCATATATTTT.

J is TRBJ2-5 and V is TRBV4-1; the D gene is possibly TRBD2 (6 bases). Trimming cost V 1 base and J 2 bases, with 11 bases left between them. This CDR3 contains 15 residues. Germline loops: CDR1 MGHRA, CDR2 YSYEKL. In DNA form, the CDR3 reads TGCGCCAGCAGCCAAGCAGGGAGCGGGCAAGAGACCCAGTACTTC. As protein: CASSQAGSGQETQYF.

The chain has TRBV19 and TRBJ2-5; 8 bases are shared with TRBD2. This CDR3 contains 16 residues. Looked up from germline, CDR1 is LNHDA and CDR2 is SQIVND (reference sequence). With 2 bases clipped from V and 6 bases from J, the junction kept 11 bases outside the gene matches. CDR3 nucleotide sequence: TGTGCCAGTAGTATATACCGGGGACTAGAGGTGCAGACCCAGTACTTC. This translates into CASSIYRGLEVQTQYF.

In nucleotides, the CDR3 is TGTGCCAGCAGCTTCCGGGTTGAGCAGTTCTTC. This gives the protein CASSFRVEQFF. The chain carries TRBV5-4 and TRBJ2-1; D is uncertain. The CDR3 sequence is 11 residues long. The V gene lost 2 bases and the J gene lost 9 bases, with 6 bases spanning the gap. Looked up from germline, CDR1 is SGHNT and CDR2 is YYREEE (reference sequence).

V is TRBV5-5 and J is TRBJ1-2; 7 nucleotides agree with TRBD1. Per the germline V gene, CDR1 is SGHKS and CDR2 is YYEKEE (reference sequence). This CDR3 has 15 amino acids. V was clipped by 4 bases and J by 3 bases; unmatched bases: 9. As DNA, the CDR3 is TGTGCCAGCAGCCCTGAGGGGGCCAGGGACTATGGCTACACCTTC. Translating it yields CASSPEGARDYGYTF.

The V gene is TRBV29-1, the J gene TRBJ2-7; D perhaps matches TRBD2 (6 bases). The ends were cut back, 5 bases at V and 4 bases at J, with 15 bases in the middle. From germline, CDR1 is SQVTM and CDR2 ANQGSEA. The CDR3 loop spans 13 amino acids. CDR3 nucleotide sequence: TGCAGCGTTATCCCGCGGGATTCATACGAGCAGTACTTC. This translates into CSVIPRDSYEQYF.

The chain recombines TRBV3-1 (or the pseudogene TRBV3-2) with TRBJ2-1; 13 nucleotides line up with TRBD2. V was clipped by 1 base and J by 12 bases; unmatched bases: 12. From germline, CDR1 is LGHDT and CDR2 YNNKEL (reference sequence). CDR3 length equals 17 residues. Here the CDR3 DNA reads TGTGCCAGCAGCCAAGGGTTGGCCGGGACTAGCGGGATTTTGCAGTTCTTC. This translates into CASSQGLAGTSGILQFF.

This clone was detected a few times. V and J are TRBV19 and TRBJ1-2, with D uncertain. The CDR3 totals 12 residues. The germline V gene has CDR1 LNHDA and CDR2 SQIVND (reference sequence). Trimming pared 3 bases from V and 2 bases from J, leaving 4 bases between. The DNA for the CDR3 is TGTGCCAGTAGTATTCAGAACTATGGCTACACCTTC. The encoded protein is CASSIQNYGYTF.